These 28 T cell receptor beta chains originate from one sample sequenced in a study of T cell changes during pregnancy in multiple sclerosis. The method was immunoSEQ multiplex PCR; TCRdb's version includes in-frame clones alone and lacks a portion of them. The table has 50,000 to 60,000 clones, 85% to 95% seen once; the top ten hold roughly 3.5%. This specimen was peripheral blood, taken after pregnancy. These receptors were collected from a female donor in good health, enrolled as a control in a pregnancy study.

The V and J genes are TRBV14 and TRBJ2-7; D is undetermined. The ends were cut back, 3 bases at V and 2 bases at J, with 2 bases in the middle. Per the germline V gene, CDR1 is SGHDN and CDR2 is FVKESK. The CDR3 has 11 residues. DNA of the CDR3: TGTGCCAGCAGCCACACCTACGAGCAGTACTTC. Protein sequence: CASSHTYEQYF.

The V call is TRBV18, the J call TRBJ2-5, with D possibly TRBD1 on 6 matching bases. Germline CDR1 reads KGHSH; CDR2 reads LQKENI. CDR3 length: 15 amino acids. The V and J ends lost 1 base and 5 bases respectively, with 14 bases between them. The CDR3 loop is CASSPLMQGSETQYF. The CDR3 DNA reads as TGTGCCAGCTCACCACTTATGCAGGGGAGCGAGACCCAGTACTTC.

The rearrangement uses TRBV12-5 and TRBJ2-2, with TRBD2 matching 9 bases. Germline CDR1 is LGHNT and CDR2 is FRNRAP. V dropped 6 bases and J dropped 7; count of bases not matched to a gene: 12. This CDR3 comprises 16 residues. DNA of the CDR3: TGTGCTAGTGGCCATCTCGGGACTAGCATTGACGGGGAGCTGTTTTTT. This gives the protein CASGHLGTSIDGELFF.

V usage is TRBV6-6 and J usage is TRBJ2-3, with 10 bases identical to TRBD2. Germline CDR1 MNHNY, CDR2 SVGAGI (reference sequence). V was pared by 4 bases and J by 4 bases, with 8 bases of the junction left unmatched. The CDR3 totals 16 residues. The chain's CDR3 is CASSLASGSSADTQYF. The CDR3 coding sequence is TGTGCCAGCAGTTTGGCTAGCGGGAGTTCCGCAGATACGCAGTATTTT.

The chain carries TRBV18 and TRBJ1-5, with 7 nucleotides matching TRBD1. Looked up from germline, CDR1 is KGHSH and CDR2 is LQKENI. This CDR3 contains 15 residues. The J segment lost 6 bases and the V segment lost 4 bases, leaving 9 bases of the junction unmatched. The CDR3 region is CASSLQGNNAQPQHF. The CDR3 DNA is TGTGCCAGCTCACTACAGGGGAACAACGCTCAGCCCCAGCATTTT.

This clone appeared a few times. The rearrangement joins TRBV5-4 to TRBJ2-1, with D unclear. Between the trimmed V and J ends, which lost 6 bases and 0 bases, there was a span of 16 bases. CDR1 is SGHNT, CDR2 YYREEE, per germline (reference sequence). The CDR3 totals 16 residues. The chain's CDR3 is CASTNSRTSSYNEQFF. DNA of the CDR3: TGTGCCAGCACCAACAGTCGCACGAGCTCCTACAATGAGCAGTTCTTC.

This chain connects TRBV2 to TRBJ2-7; no clear D. CDR3 length: 11 amino acids. Germline V lookup: CDR1 SNHLY, CDR2 FYNNEI. The ends were cut back, 7 bases at V and 0 bases at J, with 4 bases in the middle. In DNA, the CDR3 is TGTGCCAGCACGAGCTCCTACGAGCAGTACTTC. Amino acid sequence: CASTSSYEQYF.

V usage is TRBV10-3 and J usage is TRBJ2-1; D remains unclear. The CDR3 totals 13 residues. CDR1 is ENHRY, CDR2 SYGVKD, per germline. The V and J ends lost 6 bases and 5 bases respectively, with 11 bases between them. The DNA of the CDR3 is TGTGCCATCAGCCAGCGCACTAACAATGAGCAGTTCTTC. Translating it yields CAISQRTNNEQFF.

Concerning this clone: One junction end disagrees with the germline gene, perhaps due to a read error. This rearrangement joins TRBV7-7 to TRBJ2-1; TRBD1 agrees at 7 bases. The CDR3 length is 15 residues. Germline-derived CDR1 and CDR2 are SSHAT and FNYEAQ (reference sequence). The CDR3 loop reads CASSLGKGTVNEQFF. The CDR3 nucleotides read TGTGCTAGCAGCTTAGGGAAGGGGACAGTCAATGAGCAGTTCTTC.

The chain couples TRBV29-1 to TRBJ1-2; 9 nucleotides agree with TRBD1. V was pared by 8 bases and J by 7 bases, with 11 bases of the junction left unmatched. The CDR3 spans 13 residues. Per germline, CDR1 SQVTM and CDR2 ANQGSEA. The CDR3, as DNA: TGCAGCTTCTTTTTGGGACAGGGCTTTGGCTACACCTTC. Residues: CSFFLGQGFGYTF.

The DNA of the CDR3 is TGTGCCAGCAGCCAGTTTACTACCCGCTCCTACAATGAGCAGTTCTTC. Residues: CASSQFTTRSYNEQFF. V and J are TRBV14 and TRBJ2-1, with D uncertain. The CDR3 loop spans 16 amino acids. Trimming took 3 bases from V and 0 from J, leaving 12 bases between them. Germline CDR1 reads SGHDN; CDR2 reads FVKESK.

The chain links TRBV7-2 to TRBJ1-1, with a weak D call TRBD1 (5 bases). The CDR3 sequence is 15 residues long. Trimming took 4 bases from V and 4 from J, leaving 16 bases between them. Germline lookup yields CDR1 SGHTA and CDR2 FQGNSA. In DNA, the CDR3 is TGTGCCAGCAGCTCCCCCTGGGGAGGGGTCACTGAAGCTTTCTTT. Residues: CASSSPWGGVTEAFF.

This chain joins TRBV5-4 and TRBJ2-1; TRBD2 aligns across 7 bases. CDR3 length: 17 residues. Germline loops: CDR1 SGHNT, CDR2 YYREEE (reference sequence). V was clipped by 0 bases and J by 6 bases; unmatched bases: 12. CDR3 amino acids: CASSLGLAGSTVNEQFF. As DNA, the CDR3 is TGTGCCAGCAGCTTGGGATTAGCGGGCTCTACGGTCAATGAGCAGTTCTTC.

The V call is TRBV4-3, the J call TRBJ2-7; D not certain. V lost 0 bases, J lost 2 bases, and 5 bases lay in between. Germline CDR1 and CDR2: LGHNA and YSLEER. This CDR3 comprises 13 residues. The CDR3 DNA follows: TGCGCCAGCAGCCAAGACAGAACCTACGAGCAGTACTTC. It is translated as CASSQDRTYEQYF.

This chain links TRBV7-9 with TRBJ1-6; no clear D gene. CDR1 is SEHNR and CDR2 is FQNEAQ in the germline V gene (reference sequence). There are 12 residues in the CDR3. V was trimmed by 2 bases and J by 8 bases, leaving 4 bases between them. The DNA of the CDR3 is TGTGCCAGCAGCTTATCGGATTCACCCCTCCACTTT. It translates to CASSLSDSPLHF.

The chain carries TRBV6-5 and TRBJ1-2; 9 nucleotides line up with TRBD1. The germline CDR1 and CDR2 sequences are MNHEY and SVGAGI. V shed 5 bases, J shed 4 bases, and the junction held 5 bases outside the gene matches. This CDR3 comprises 14 residues. This CDR3 reads CASSKQGAGYGYTF. The CDR3 DNA is TGTGCCAGCAGTAAACAGGGGGCTGGCTATGGCTACACCTTC.

The V gene is TRBV7-9, the J gene TRBJ2-7, with TRBD1 matching 9 bases. The CDR3 totals 14 residues. Germline-derived CDR1 and CDR2 are SEHNR and FQNEAQ (reference sequence). V shed 5 bases, J shed 3 bases, and the junction held 5 bases outside the gene matches. The CDR3 DNA follows: TGTGCCAGCAGCGATACGGGACAGGGCTACGAGCAGTACTTC. It specifies CASSDTGQGYEQYF.

This chain links TRBV11-3 with TRBJ2-2, with D maybe TRBD1 (6 bases). Trimming took off 5 bases at V and 4 bases at J, with 14 bases between the two ends. In germline, CDR1 is SGHNT, CDR2 YENEEA. The CDR3 consists of 15 residues. The CDR3 DNA is TGTGCCAGCAGCCTTAGGACAGATCCCACCGGGGAGCTGTTTTTT. Translation: CASSLRTDPTGELFF. Looking up the rest from reference TRBV11-3 and TRBJ2-2 gives the full variable domain: EAGVVQSPRYKIIEKKQPVAFWCNPISGHNTLYWYLQNLGQGPELLIRYENEEAVDDSQLPKDRFSAERLKGVDSTLKIQPAELGDSAVYLCASSLRTDPTGELFFGEGSRLTVL.

The chain combines TRBV9 with TRBJ2-5; 9 positions match TRBD1. The CDR3 totals 15 residues. Losses at the gene ends were 0 bases for V and 5 bases for J; bases not matched to a gene: 5. CDR1 and CDR2 from the germline V gene are SGDLS and YYNGEE. CDR3 sequence (DNA): TGTGCCAGCAGCGTAGGACAGGGGGTTCACGAGACCCAGTACTTC. This gives the protein CASSVGQGVHETQYF.

A few counts support this clone. The J gene is TRBJ1-1, the V gene TRBV7-3; 7 nucleotides match TRBD1. The germline V gene encodes CDR1 SGHTA and CDR2 FQGTGA. CDR3 length: 12 residues. V lost 8 bases and J lost 4; bases outside the gene matches: 4. The CDR3 bases are TGTGCCAGCTCCCGGACAGGCACTGAAGCTTTCTTT. It yields the protein CASSRTGTEAFF.

The J gene is TRBJ1-1, the V gene TRBV14; tentatively, D is TRBD1 (5 bases). This CDR3 spans 14 amino acids. Germline-derived CDR1 and CDR2 are SGHDN and FVKESK. Trimming cost V 4 bases and J 3 bases, with 12 bases left between them. CDR3 residues: CASSPAGRYTEAFF. The CDR3 nucleotides are TGTGCCAGCAGCCCAGCAGGGAGGTACACTGAAGCTTTCTTT.

V gene TRBV9 combines with J gene TRBJ1-1; 7 bases align to TRBD1. The CDR3 spans 16 residues. The V segment lost 7 bases and the J segment 0 bases; nucleotides outside the gene matches: 12. Germline assignment: CDR1 SGDLS and CDR2 YYNGEE. CDR3 region: CASSKGDRTMNTEAFF. CDR3 nucleotides: TGTGCCAGCTCGAAAGGGGACAGAACGATGAACACTGAAGCTTTCTTT.

V gene TRBV7-9 combines with J gene TRBJ2-1, with D perhaps TRBD1 (5 bases). CDR1 is SEHNR and CDR2 is FQNEAQ in the germline V gene (reference sequence). V was cut by 11 bases and J by 0 bases, with 14 bases left in between. The CDR3 covers 14 residues. CDR3 amino acids: CAGARGSSYNEQFF. CDR3 in DNA: TGTGCCGGGGCTAGGGGTAGCTCCTACAATGAGCAGTTCTTC.

This chain connects TRBV7-2 to TRBJ1-3; 7 nucleotides line up with TRBD1. Looked up from germline, CDR1 is SGHTA and CDR2 is FQGNSA. V lost 7 bases and J lost 6; bases outside the gene matches: 9. The CDR3 extends over 14 amino acids. DNA for the CDR3: TGTGCCAGCACCAAACAGGGGTTGGAAAACACCATATATTTT. Its translation: CASTKQGLENTIYF.

The V and J genes are TRBV11-2 and TRBJ1-1, with TRBD1 as a possible D gene (5 bases). The CDR3 has 16 amino acids. Germline V gene lookup returns CDR1 SGHAT and CDR2 FQNNGV. The ends were cut back, 6 bases at V and 4 bases at J, with 21 bases in the middle. The CDR3 sequence is CASRAGGMRGSTEAFF. The DNA of the CDR3 is TGTGCCAGCAGAGCGGGAGGGATGAGGGGAAGCACTGAAGCTTTCTTT.

The genes are TRBV9 and TRBJ2-5, with TRBD2 matching 11 bases. V dropped 0 bases and J dropped 5; count of bases not matched to a gene: 3. Germline V gives CDR1 SGDLS, CDR2 YYNGEE. This CDR3 has 15 amino acids. CDR3 coding DNA: TGTGCCAGCAGCGTAGGACTAGCGGGGATTGAGACCCAGTACTTC. Translating it yields CASSVGLAGIETQYF.

The chain recombines TRBV4-1 with TRBJ2-3; 11 nucleotides match TRBD2. V lost 4 bases and J lost 0; bases outside the gene matches: 9. Germline V gene data show CDR1 as MGHRA and CDR2 as YSYEKL. This CDR3 is built from 18 residues. The CDR3 DNA is TGCGCCAGCAGCCCCCGACTAGCGGGGTTCACTAGCACAGATACGCAGTATTTT. The encoded protein is CASSPRLAGFTSTDTQYF.

The rearrangement joins TRBV7-6 to TRBJ2-1; 10 positions agree with TRBD1. Germline V gene data show CDR1 as SGHVS and CDR2 as FNYEAQ. J lost 5 bases, V lost 1 base, and 2 bases had no gene match. The CDR3 has 15 residues. As DNA, the CDR3 is TGTGCCAGCAGCTTAGAGGGACAGGGGAACAATGAGCAGTTCTTC. Translation: CASSLEGQGNNEQFF.